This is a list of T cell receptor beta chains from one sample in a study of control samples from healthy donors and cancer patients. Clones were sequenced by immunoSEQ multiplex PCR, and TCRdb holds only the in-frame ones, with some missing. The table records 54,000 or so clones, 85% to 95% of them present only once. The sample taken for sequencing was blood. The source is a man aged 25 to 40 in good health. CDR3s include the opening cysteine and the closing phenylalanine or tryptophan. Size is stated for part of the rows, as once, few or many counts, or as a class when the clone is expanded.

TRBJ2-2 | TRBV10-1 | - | CASSVIRGDTGELFF
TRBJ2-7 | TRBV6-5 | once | CASNTPGNSYEQYF
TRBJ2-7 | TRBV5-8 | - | CASWGEQYF
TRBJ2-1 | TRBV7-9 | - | CASSSLLASAYNEQFF
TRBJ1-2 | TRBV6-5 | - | CASRDPLADYGYTF
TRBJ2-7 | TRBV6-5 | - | CASTSGNEYEQYF
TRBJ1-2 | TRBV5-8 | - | CASTQTDNYGYTF
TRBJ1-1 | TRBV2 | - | CASKRRLMNTEAFF
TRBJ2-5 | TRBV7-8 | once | CASSSRTGKVVSETQYF
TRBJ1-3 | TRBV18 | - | CASSPIGTGFTIYF
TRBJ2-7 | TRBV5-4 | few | CASSLPLADSYEQYF
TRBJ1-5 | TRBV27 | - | CASSLDRAQPQHF
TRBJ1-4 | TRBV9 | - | CASSVEGGREKLFF
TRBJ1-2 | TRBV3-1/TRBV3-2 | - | CASSQEGQGYGYTF
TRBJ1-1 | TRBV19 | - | CASSMAAMNTEAFF
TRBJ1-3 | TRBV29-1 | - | CSVMGNTIYF
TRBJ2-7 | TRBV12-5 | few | CASGLVRRYEQYF
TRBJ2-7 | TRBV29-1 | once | CSVGTASYEQYF
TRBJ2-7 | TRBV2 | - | CAGRLAGATEQYF
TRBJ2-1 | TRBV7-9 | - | CASSLGTSSYNEQFF
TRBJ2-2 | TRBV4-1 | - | CASSQGGRTSGYTGELFF
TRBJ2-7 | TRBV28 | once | CASSLGTPGEQYF
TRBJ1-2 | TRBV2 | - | CASSDRGAVYGYTF
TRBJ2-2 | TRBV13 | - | CASSLQGHLTGELFF
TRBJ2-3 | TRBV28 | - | CASSPPGLAGGLTSTDTQYF
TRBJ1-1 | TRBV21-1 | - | CASSKYSQGGRMNTEAFF
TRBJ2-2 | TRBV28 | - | CASSLASGPGELFF
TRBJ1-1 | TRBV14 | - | CASSQVAGGNAEAFF
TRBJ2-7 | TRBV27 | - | CASSFGTGSPYEQYF
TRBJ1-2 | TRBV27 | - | CASSWTGGHYGYTF
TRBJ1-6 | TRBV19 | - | CASSINRGAPLHF
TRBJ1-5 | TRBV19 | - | CASSMGSNQPQHF
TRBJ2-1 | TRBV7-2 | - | CASSSNPGLAGIYNEQFF